Listed below are T cell receptor beta chains from one sample, sequenced in a study of Ad26.COV2.S vaccination and SARS-CoV-2 variants. Using immunoSEQ multiplex PCR, the repertoire was profiled, and TCRdb retains in-frame clones only, with some absent. The sample gives 380,000 or so clones, approximately 83% of which show up once; about 8% is in the top ten. Sequenced material: peripheral blood, taken in a trial of Ad26.COV2.S vaccine versus placebo. The source is a person between 18 and 65 years old who received the Ad26.COV2.S COVID-19 vaccine or a placebo. CDR3s include the opening cysteine and the closing phenylalanine or tryptophan. A D gene is named only where the DNA matches it firmly. Only some rows state a clone size, as once, few, many or a class for expanded clones.

D gene	V gene	J gene	clone size	CDR3 DNA	CDR3 protein
NA	TRBV18	TRBJ2-7	NA	TGTGCCAGCTCACGTAGAGAAGGGGCCTACGAGCAGTACTTC	CASSRREGAYEQYF
TRBD1	TRBV27	TRBJ1-2	once	TGTGCCAGCAGTTGGGGACAGAACTATGGCTACACCTTC	CASSWGQNYGYTF
NA	TRBV7-2	TRBJ2-1	NA	TGTGCCAGCAGCTTAGAATCCAATGAGCAGTTCTTC	CASSLESNEQFF
NA	TRBV7-2	TRBJ2-3	NA	TGTGCCAGCAGCTTAGAGGCCGTTAGCACAGATACGCAGTATTTT	CASSLEAVSTDTQYF
NA	TRBV12-3/TRBV12-4	TRBJ1-4	NA	TGTGCCAGCAGACGCTGGGGGAATGAAAAACTGTTTTTT	CASRRWGNEKLFF
NA	TRBV20-1	TRBJ2-7	NA	TGCAGTGCTCCTATTTCGGGGGTGCAGTACTTC	CSAPISGVQYF
NA	TRBV6-5	TRBJ2-5	NA	TGTGCCAGCAGTTACCCAGGGCCAGAGACCCAGTACTTC	CASSYPGPETQYF
NA	TRBV5-6	TRBJ1-5	NA	TGTGCCAGCAGCTACAGGAATCAGCCCCAGCATTTT	CASSYRNQPQHF
NA	TRBV2	TRBJ2-3	NA	TGTGCCAGCAGCGACCCCCTGGGAATCCCAAGCACAGATACGCAGTATTTT	CASSDPLGIPSTDTQYF
TRBD1	TRBV7-9	TRBJ1-1	NA	TGTGCCAGCAGAGGTACAGGGGCCCAGAACACTGAAGCTTTCTTT	CASRGTGAQNTEAFF
NA	TRBV6-5	TRBJ1-1	NA	TGTGCCAGCAGTTTTCGGAGGGTGGTTACCACTGAAGCTTTCTTT	CASSFRRVVTTEAFF
TRBD2	TRBV5-1	TRBJ2-1	NA	TGCGCCAGGACGTTAACGACTAGCGGTCTCTACAATGAGCAGTTCTTC	CARTLTTSGLYNEQFF
TRBD1	TRBV5-4	TRBJ1-1	NA	TGTGCCAGCAGCTTAAAGGGACAGAGATTCGAAGCTTTCTTT	CASSLKGQRFEAFF
TRBD1	TRBV18	TRBJ2-1	NA	TGTGCCAGCTCACCACCCACAGGGGGCGCGACAAGCGAGCAGTTCTTC	CASSPPTGGATSEQFF
TRBD2	TRBV5-1	TRBJ2-3	NA	TGCGCCAGCAGCTTACCGGGACTAGCGGGGCCCACACCCCGGTACTACACAGATACGCAGTATTTT	CASSLPGLAGPTPRYYTDTQYF
NA	TRBV13	TRBJ1-1	NA	TGTGCCAGCAGCTCCGGGACACCTAACACTGAAGCTTTCTTT	CASSSGTPNTEAFF
TRBD2	TRBV11-3	TRBJ2-1	NA	TGTGCCAGCAGCCCTGGGACTAGCGGGGTTGGGGAGCAGTTCTTC	CASSPGTSGVGEQFF
TRBD1	TRBV7-9	TRBJ2-7	NA	TGTGCCAGCAGCCCGAGAGGACAGGACGGAGGCGAGCAGTACTTC	CASSPRGQDGGEQYF
TRBD1	TRBV6-6	TRBJ1-2	NA	TGTGCCAGCAGTCCGACCGGGACAGGGGGAATCTTTCATGGCTACACCTTC	CASSPTGTGGIFHGYTF
TRBD1	TRBV5-1	TRBJ1-4	NA	TGCGCCAGCAGCCCAGGACAGGGTTTAGAAAAACTGTTTTTT	CASSPGQGLEKLFF
NA	TRBV19	TRBJ1-5	NA	TGTGCCAGTAGTATAGACACACAGCATAGCAATCAGCCCCAGCATTTT	CASSIDTQHSNQPQHF
NA	TRBV7-9	TRBJ1-2	NA	TGTGCCAGCAGCTTAAGTATCCGGGGCGTCTATGGCTACACCTTC	CASSLSIRGVYGYTF
TRBD2	TRBV10-3	TRBJ2-2	NA	TGTGCCATCAGAATAGCGGGACGGGTCGGGGAGCTGTTTTTT	CAIRIAGRVGELFF
NA	TRBV7-3	TRBJ2-3	NA	TGTGCCAGCAGCTTATACGGGGGAGGTATGGATACGCAGTATTTT	CASSLYGGGMDTQYF
NA	TRBV5-1	TRBJ1-4	NA	TGCGCCAGCAGCCGAGAGGGGAATAATGAAAAACTGTTTTTT	CASSREGNNEKLFF
NA	TRBV7-6	TRBJ1-5	few	TGTGCCAGCAGCTCTACCTGGGGGCCGGGCCAGCCCCAGCATTTT	CASSSTWGPGQPQHF
NA	TRBV5-4	TRBJ1-2	NA	TGTGCCAGCAGCTTGGGAGGTCAGACTAACTATGGCTACACCTTC	CASSLGGQTNYGYTF
NA	TRBV13	TRBJ1-1	once	TGTGCCAGCAGCCTGGAGGACACTGAAGCTTTCTTT	CASSLEDTEAFF
NA	TRBV7-9	TRBJ1-1	NA	TGTGCCAGCAGCTCACGCGACACTGAAGCTTTCTTT	CASSSRDTEAFF
NA	TRBV7-9	TRBJ2-1	NA	TGTGCCAGCATAGACCTTCGAGGGGAACAGTTCTTC	CASIDLRGEQFF
NA	TRBV7-9	TRBJ2-6	NA	TGTGCCAGCAGCCCTAGGGGAAGAACTGGGGCCAACGTCCTGACTTTC	CASSPRGRTGANVLTF
NA	TRBV4-2	TRBJ1-2	NA	TGTGCCAGCAGCCCAACGATAACAGGGAGTCATGGCTACACCTTC	CASSPTITGSHGYTF
TRBD1	TRBV11-3	TRBJ1-2	NA	TGTGCCAGCAGCTCCCAGACAGGGGAGGGCTACACCTTC	CASSSQTGEGYTF
NA	TRBV13	TRBJ2-1	NA	TGTGCCAGCAGCTTCAGTGTCTACAATGAGCAGTTCTTC	CASSFSVYNEQFF
TRBD1	TRBV5-1	TRBJ2-2	NA	TGCGCCTCCGAGGGACAGGGGCCCACCGGGGAGCTGTTTTTT	CASEGQGPTGELFF
NA	TRBV5-1	TRBJ1-1	few	TGCGCCAGCAGCTTGGACGGGCTCTTCTGGGCGGACACTGAAGCTTTCTTT	CASSLDGLFWADTEAFF
TRBD1	TRBV6-6	TRBJ1-4	NA	TGTGCCAGCAGTCCCAGGGGGGGGTATGAAAAACTGTTTTTT	CASSPRGGYEKLFF
NA	TRBV6-5	TRBJ2-3	NA	TGTGCCAGCAGTTACCAAGCGCGAAGCACAGATACGCAGTATTTT	CASSYQARSTDTQYF
NA	TRBV6-5	TRBJ1-2	NA	TGTGCCAGCAGTTACTCCGGACCAGATGAGAATGGCTACACCTTC	CASSYSGPDENGYTF
NA	TRBV18	TRBJ1-1	NA	TGTGCCAGCTCACCATTGGGAATTTCCACTGAAGCTTTCTTT	CASSPLGISTEAFF
TRBD2	TRBV4-1	TRBJ2-7	NA	TGCGCCAGCAGCCAGGACCCTCCGGGACTAGCGGGAAGAAGGTCCTACGAGCAGTACTTC	CASSQDPPGLAGRRSYEQYF
NA	TRBV7-9	TRBJ2-7	few	TGTGCCAGCATAATCCTCCTCCCTGGGAACTACGAGCAGTACTTC	CASIILLPGNYEQYF
NA	TRBV29-1	TRBJ2-3	once	TGCAGCGTGGTAGAGCTGACAGATACGCAGTATTTT	CSVVELTDTQYF
NA	TRBV25-1	TRBJ2-2	NA	TGTGCCAGCAGTGAATTGTCATGGGTCGGGGAGCTGTTTTTT	CASSELSWVGELFF
TRBD1	TRBV19	TRBJ1-1	NA	TGTGCCAGTAGTACCCCGGGACAGGGGGTTTATGAAGCTTTCTTT	CASSTPGQGVYEAFF
NA	TRBV27	TRBJ2-6	NA	TGTGCCAGCAGTTTATCAGGCGCCGCAGCTGGGGCCAACGTCCTGACTTTC	CASSLSGAAAGANVLTF
NA	TRBV19	TRBJ1-4	NA	TGTGCCAGTACGGAGTGGGATGGGGCAACTAATGAAAAACTGTTTTTT	CASTEWDGATNEKLFF
TRBD2	TRBV4-1	TRBJ2-1	NA	TGCGCCAGCAGCCAAGGGGCCAGCGGGAAACCCGGCAATGAGCAGTTCTTC	CASSQGASGKPGNEQFF
NA	TRBV11-2	TRBJ2-1	NA	TGTGCCAGCAGCTTAGACGTCCCAAGCCATGAGCAGTTCTTC	CASSLDVPSHEQFF
NA	TRBV6-5	TRBJ2-3	NA	TGTGCCAGCAGGAGGGTGTCCCAAAGCACAGATACGCAGTATTTT	CASRRVSQSTDTQYF
NA	TRBV3-1/TRBV3-2	TRBJ1-5	NA	TGTGCCAGCAGCCAACGACTCAATCAGCCCCAGCATTTT	CASSQRLNQPQHF
NA	TRBV4-1	TRBJ1-4	NA	TGCGCCAGCAGCCAAGATGGGTTAACAGCCTTCAGTGAAAAACTGTTTTTT	CASSQDGLTAFSEKLFF
NA	TRBV19	TRBJ1-2	NA	TGTGCCAGTAGTATATCAGGGAACTATGGCTACACCTTC	CASSISGNYGYTF
TRBD1	TRBV19	TRBJ1-2	NA	TGTGCCAGTAGTGCACTACAGGGGGCAGGTCACTATGGCTACACCTTC	CASSALQGAGHYGYTF
NA	TRBV5-1	TRBJ2-7	NA	TGCGCCAGCAGCTTGGGAGGTGTAGTCTACGAGCAGTACTTC	CASSLGGVVYEQYF